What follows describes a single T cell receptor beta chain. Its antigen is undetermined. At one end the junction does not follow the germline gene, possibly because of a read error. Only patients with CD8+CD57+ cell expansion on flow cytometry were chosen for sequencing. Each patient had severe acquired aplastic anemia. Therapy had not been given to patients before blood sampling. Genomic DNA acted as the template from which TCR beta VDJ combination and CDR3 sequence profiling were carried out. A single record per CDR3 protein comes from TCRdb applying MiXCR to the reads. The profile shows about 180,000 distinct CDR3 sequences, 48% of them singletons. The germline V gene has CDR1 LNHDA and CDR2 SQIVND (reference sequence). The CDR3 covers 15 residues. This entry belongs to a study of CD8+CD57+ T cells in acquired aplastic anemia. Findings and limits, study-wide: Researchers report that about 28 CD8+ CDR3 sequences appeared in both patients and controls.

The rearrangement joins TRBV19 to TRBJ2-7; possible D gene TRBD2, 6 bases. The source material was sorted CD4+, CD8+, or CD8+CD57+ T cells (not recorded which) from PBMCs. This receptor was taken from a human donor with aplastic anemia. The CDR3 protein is CASSSRDLSSYGQYF. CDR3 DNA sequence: TGTGCCAGTAGTTCCCGGGACTTATCCTCCTACGGGCAGTACTTC.